Listed below are T cell receptor beta chains from one sample, sequenced in a study of T cell responses to AZD1222 COVID-19 vaccine. The method was immunoSEQ multiplex PCR; TCRdb's version includes in-frame clones alone and lacks a portion of them. In the table there are about 120,000 clones, roughly 90% of which are singletons. Sequencing used peripheral blood, obtained on day 0 of AZD1222 vaccination. All receptors derive from an adult in good health. Each CDR3 is given with its conserved first and last residue. The D gene is left open where the match is weak. Expanded clones are given a class, and other clones once, few, many or no size at all.

V	D	size	J	CDR3	DNA
TRBV7-9	-	-	TRBJ1-6	CASSLAIQSSYNSPLHF	TGTGCCAGCAGCTTAGCGATCCAGAGCTCCTATAATTCACCCCTCCACTTT
TRBV19	-	-	TRBJ1-1	CASSIDLQVPNTEAFF	TGTGCCAGTAGTATAGACCTACAGGTACCTAACACTGAAGCTTTCTTT
TRBV5-1	-	-	TRBJ2-3	CASSLGDETDTQYF	TGCGCCAGCAGCTTGGGGGACGAGACAGATACGCAGTATTTT
TRBV11-2	-	once	TRBJ1-2	CASSFRGGYTF	TGTGCCAGCAGCTTTAGGGGCGGCTACACCTTC
TRBV29-1	-	-	TRBJ2-7	CSTQGSKGDSYEQYF	TGCAGCACCCAAGGTTCTAAGGGGGACTCCTACGAGCAGTACTTC
TRBV6-5	TRBD1	-	TRBJ1-1	CASRPDRASRAFF	TGTGCCAGCAGGCCGGACAGGGCTAGTCGGGCTTTCTTT
TRBV5-1	-	-	TRBJ1-3	CASSLGPGTSGNTIYF	TGCGCCAGCAGCTTGGGCCCGGGAACCTCTGGAAACACCATATATTTT
TRBV5-1	TRBD1	-	TRBJ1-2	CASSFQGAGGYTF	TGCGCCAGCAGCTTCCAGGGGGCTGGTGGCTACACCTTC
TRBV2	TRBD1	-	TRBJ2-7	CASRGQGYEQYF	TGTGCCAGCAGAGGACAGGGCTACGAGCAGTACTTC
TRBV19	-	-	TRBJ2-3	CASSMEAGISTDTQYF	TGTGCCAGTAGTATGGAAGCAGGGATAAGCACAGATACGCAGTATTTT
TRBV18	-	-	TRBJ1-2	CASSWEQGYGYTF	TGTGCCAGCTCCTGGGAGCAGGGATATGGCTACACCTTC
TRBV9	-	once	TRBJ2-3	CASSAGQQRFVDTQYF	TGTGCCAGCAGCGCGGGGCAACAGCGGTTCGTAGATACGCAGTATTTT
TRBV5-6	-	-	TRBJ2-2	CASSSHPGSGELFF	TGTGCCAGCAGCTCGCATCCGGGATCCGGGGAGCTGTTTTTT
TRBV16	TRBD1	-	TRBJ1-1	CASSLTGATEAFF	TGTGCCAGCAGCCTAACAGGGGCCACTGAAGCTTTCTTT
TRBV6-5	TRBD2	-	TRBJ2-1	CASTPGLAGREQFF	TGTGCCAGCACCCCGGGACTAGCGGGACGGGAGCAGTTCTTC
TRBV9	-	-	TRBJ1-4	CASSDREGREKLFF	TGTGCCAGCAGCGACCGGGAAGGGCGGGAAAAACTGTTTTTT
TRBV30	-	once	TRBJ1-4	CAWSWGGSGEKLFF	TGTGCCTGGTCATGGGGGGGCTCGGGTGAAAAACTGTTTTTT
TRBV3-1/TRBV3-2	TRBD1	-	TRBJ1-2	CASSQEGAGGRGGYTF	TGTGCCAGCAGCCAAGAAGGGGCAGGGGGCAGGGGTGGCTACACCTTC
TRBV30	-	-	TRBJ1-3	CAWSVQVGNTIYF	TGTGCCTGGAGTGTACAGGTTGGAAACACCATATATTTT